The entry below gives a single T cell receptor (beta chain) sequence along with its context. Its antigen is undetermined. Control samples came 1 year after myeloablative marrow transplants with methotrexate plus calcineurin inhibitor. The sample comes from a study of T cells after posttransplantation cyclophosphamide. Study findings and constraints: Donor CD8+ memory clones often dominated recipient blood repertoires at later times. TRB clonality was highly associated with recipient CMV seropositivity and reactivation.

CDR1 is MDHEN, CDR2 SYDVKM, per germline. The CDR3 spans 12 residues. The V gene lost 3 bases and the J gene lost 9 bases, with 12 bases spanning the gap. Profiled with immunoSEQ multiplex PCR; TCRdb holds only in-frame clones, not every one. The profile shows about 21,000 clones, approximately 86% of them singletons. Source: PBMCs, taken 362 days after allogeneic stem cell transplant with calcineurin inhibitor and methotrexate. J is TRBJ2-7 and V is TRBV28, with a weak D call TRBD2 (5 bases). The TCR sequence derives from a female patient between 30 and 40 years old who received an allogeneic stem cell transplant from an unrelated donor, was CMV-positive, and had acute and chronic GVHD. T cells may partly derive from the graft donor. CDR3 in DNA: TGTGCCAGCAGTTTTGAGGGCGAAGGGCAGTACTTC. Encoded protein: CASSFEGEGQYF.